Listed below are T cell receptor beta chains from one sample, sequenced in a study of Ad26.COV2.S vaccination and SARS-CoV-2 variants. Data came from immunoSEQ multiplex PCR; TCRdb stores just in-frame clones and leaves some out. The sample holds hundreds of thousands of clones, 80% to 90% seen once. Sequencing was performed on peripheral blood, taken in a trial of Ad26.COV2.S vaccine versus placebo. These receptors all stem from a person aged 18-65 years who received the Ad26.COV2.S COVID-19 vaccine or a placebo. Both conserved end residues are trimmed from each CDR3. Clone size is stated in some rows and not others, as once, few, many or a class when expanded.

TRBJ2-3,TRBV12-3/TRBV12-4,-,ASSLRADTQY
TRBJ2-7,TRBV19,few,ASSTPGLNGEQY
TRBJ1-2,TRBV4-1,-,ASSRQDGTGNYGYT
TRBJ2-3,TRBV5-6,few,ASSLFGATSGDTDTQY
TRBJ2-2,TRBV30,-,ACRSWNTGELF
TRBJ2-1,TRBV13,-,ASSLEGGQIYNEQF
TRBJ1-6,TRBV7-9,-,ASSPRGPRSPLH
TRBJ2-2,TRBV7-2,-,ASSYPSGTSGGGELF
TRBJ2-1,TRBV24-1,-,ATSVGRGESGEQF
TRBJ2-5,TRBV9,-,ASSVTGAEETQY
TRBJ1-6,TRBV27,few,ASGNRNSPLH
TRBJ2-5,TRBV19,-,ASSSLGQGETQY
TRBJ2-1,TRBV12-5,once,ASAPRPYGDEQF
TRBJ1-1,TRBV27,-,ASRLGTANTEAF
TRBJ1-3,TRBV28,-,ASRSGRVSGNTIY
TRBJ1-2,TRBV28,once,ASRTSDSLNYGYT
TRBJ1-2,TRBV4-3,-,ASSQDSYGYGYT
TRBJ1-4,TRBV7-8,-,ASSLPMGTREEKLF
TRBJ1-5,TRBV19,-,ASEWGENQPQH
TRBJ2-1,TRBV15,-,ATSALYNEQF
TRBJ2-7,TRBV4-3,-,ASSQEPAGRRKFYEQY
TRBJ2-2,TRBV18,-,ASSRAPGQGNTGELF
TRBJ2-3,TRBV19,-,ASSPRLDTQY
TRBJ2-4,TRBV4-2,-,ASSQGRGGTGLQNIQY
TRBJ1-1,TRBV7-9,-,ASSSLSGGPEAF
TRBJ1-1,TRBV5-6,-,ASSFGWASGQAEAF
TRBJ2-7,TRBV13,-,ASSRGPTYEQY